The sequence of this TCR beta chain was determined in a study of neurological immune-mediated disorders. Germline values: CDR1 MNHEY, CDR2 SVGAGI. The length of the CDR3 is 15 residues. The sample's time point: longitudinal time-point 3. Study outcomes and limitations: The absence of shared CDR3 amino acid sequences among expanded clones across subjects suggests private repertoires in all groups. HTLV-1-associated myelopathy displayed the greatest TCR clonal expansion, and multiple sclerosis exhibited the smallest, lower than that of healthy controls.

Remarks on this clonotype: Its antigen remains unknown. A much more abundant neighbour one base away suggests this may be a read error.

With 10-nucleotide random UMIs included, cDNA was synthesized by 5'RACE. The output of every sequencing run exceeded 170 million TCR-beta sequences, derived from 15-18 subjects. TCRdb called the 5' RACE reads again in MiXCR, with one record for every CDR3 protein. The top ten hold approximately 10% of the sample, which has some 43,000 distinct CDR3 sequences, 12% seen once. Sequenced input: PBMCs. The chain is built from TRBV6-5 and TRBJ1-1, with no clear D. This clonotype was obtained from a male donor with HTLV-1-associated myelopathy (HAM/TSP). The chain's CDR3 is CASIYYRRTNTEAFF. CDR3 DNA: TGTGCCAGCATTTACTATCGCAGGACGAACACTGAAGCTTTCTTT.